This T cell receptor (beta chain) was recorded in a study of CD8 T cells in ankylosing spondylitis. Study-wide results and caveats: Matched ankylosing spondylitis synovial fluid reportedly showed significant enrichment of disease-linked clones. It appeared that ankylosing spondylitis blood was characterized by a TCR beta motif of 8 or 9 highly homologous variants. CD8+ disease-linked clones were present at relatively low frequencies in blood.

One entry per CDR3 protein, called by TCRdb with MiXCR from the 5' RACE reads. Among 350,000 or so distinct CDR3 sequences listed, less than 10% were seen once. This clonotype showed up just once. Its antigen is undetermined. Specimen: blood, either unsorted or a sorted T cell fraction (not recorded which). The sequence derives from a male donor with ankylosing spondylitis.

The CDR3 reads CASSPRRIQVGDIQYF. The CDR3 nucleotides read TGTGCCAGCAGTCCAAGACGGATCCAAGTGGGGGACATTCAGTACTTC. The chain recombines TRBV6-1 with TRBJ2-4; D is tentatively TRBD1 or TRBD2 (5 bases each). In germline, CDR1 is MNHNS, CDR2 SASEGT. The V end lost 5 bases, the J end lost 8 bases, and 22 bases lay between the germline ends. The CDR3 length is 16 residues.